This T cell receptor (beta chain) was retrieved from a study of T-cell memory formation after mild COVID-19. Study at large: TCR clusters were mostly confined to one donor each. General study points: Contracting clones from day 15 to 85 showed balanced CD4/CD8; later expanders favored CD4+. Day 37-peaking second-wave clones had unconfirmed SARS-CoV-2 specificity.

The germline V and J ends were trimmed by 4 bases and 3 bases, with 6 bases remaining between them. The germline V gene has CDR1 LNHNV and CDR2 YYDKDF (reference sequence). The CDR3 has 12 amino acids. A few counts support this clonotype. Its specificity is not known. MiXCR, applied by TCRdb to the 5' RACE reads, yields one record per CDR3 protein. In the table there are about 210,000 distinct CDR3 sequences, roughly a tenth of which are singletons. Sequenced material: PBMCs or a T cell subset sorted from them (not recorded which). The V gene is TRBV15, the J gene TRBJ1-1; no reliable D call. The TCR originated in a man aged 18 to 29 who had mild COVID-19 (a few samples of this study predate the infection). Cell type and time point are not known. The CDR3 DNA reads TGTGCCACCAGCATGGGTTACACTGAAGCTTTCTTT. This codes for CATSMGYTEAFF.